Below are 9 T cell receptor beta chains sequenced from a single sample in a study of identifying expanded T cells in peripheral blood. This table comes from immunoSEQ multiplex PCR, and its TCRdb copy is limited to in-frame clones, with some not included. The table shows about 120,000 clones, with 75% to 90% occurring only once. What was sequenced was blood. The receptors derive from a person aged 18 to 75 in good health.

The chain recombines TRBV18 with TRBJ1-1; D is ambiguous. Germline values: CDR1 KGHSH, CDR2 LQKENI. The CDR3 contains 14 residues. Between the trimmed V and J ends, which lost 3 bases and 1 base, there was a span of 9 bases. CDR3 sequence (DNA): TGTGCCAGCTCACCGGTCAGCCGGAACACTGAAGCTTTCTTT. This sequence encodes CASSPVSRNTEAFF.

The chain recombines TRBV18 with TRBJ1-2; maybe TRBD1 (5 bases). V lost 4 bases and J 4 bases, leaving 10 bases between the germline ends. CDR1 KGHSH and CDR2 LQKENI come from the germline V gene. The CDR3 sequence is 13 residues long. The CDR3 here is CASSRDSTYGYTF. CDR3 sequence (DNA): TGTGCCAGCTCACGAGACAGCACCTATGGCTACACCTTC.

In this sample, this clone turned up once. This chain links TRBV10-3 with TRBJ2-7; 9 nucleotides align to TRBD1. The CDR3 has 15 amino acids. Germline-derived CDR1 and CDR2 are ENHRY and SYGVKD. Trimming at V came to 6 bases and at J to 0 bases, leaving 6 bases not matched to a gene. Written as DNA, the CDR3 is TGTGCCATCAGGCGGGGACAGGGATACTCCTACGAGCAGTACTTC. Its protein product is CAIRRGQGYSYEQYF.

This chain connects TRBV6-5 to TRBJ2-7; tentative D call: TRBD1 (5 bases). Germline assignment: CDR1 MNHEY and CDR2 SVGAGI. V lost 2 bases and J 7 bases, leaving 18 bases between the germline ends. There are 15 residues in the CDR3. Written as DNA, the CDR3 is TGTGCCAGCAGTTACGACAGACCAACTGTCGGAGAGCAGTACTTC. As protein: CASSYDRPTVGEQYF.

The rearrangement links TRBV5-5 to TRBJ2-5; the D is unclear. Trimming took 4 bases from V and 5 from J, leaving 9 bases between them. This CDR3 contains 12 residues. CDR1 and CDR2 from the germline V gene are SGHKS and YYEKEE (reference sequence). In DNA, the CDR3 is TGTGCCAGCAGCCCCCCCATGGAGACCCAGTACTTC. Amino acid sequence: CASSPPMETQYF.

This clone was seen many times. The rearrangement links TRBV5-4 to TRBJ1-2; TRBD1 matches 9 bases. Germline CDR1 and CDR2: SGHNT and YYREEE (reference sequence). This CDR3 spans 16 amino acids. Losses at the gene ends were 0 bases for V and 8 bases for J; bases not matched to a gene: 11. The CDR3 loop reads CASSLGQGVALGGYTF. The CDR3 DNA reads as TGTGCCAGCAGCTTGGGACAGGGGGTGGCTTTAGGCGGCTACACCTTC.

The chain employs TRBV10-3 and TRBJ2-3, with D uncertain. V lost 4 bases and J lost 3, with 14 bases in between. Germline V gives CDR1 ENHRY, CDR2 SYGVKD. CDR3 length: 15 amino acids. CDR3 DNA: TGTGCCATCAGTGGCCCGGTCGACACGACAGATACGCAGTATTTT. Protein sequence: CAISGPVDTTDTQYF.

The V call is TRBV6-5, the J call TRBJ2-5, with a weak D call TRBD1 (6 bases). CDR3 length: 14 amino acids. Germline values: CDR1 MNHEY, CDR2 SVGAGI. V was pared by 2 bases and J by 7 bases, with 14 bases between. Here the CDR3 DNA reads TGTGCCAGCAGTTACCCGGGACATCGAGGGACCCAGTACTTC. Its translation: CASSYPGHRGTQYF.

V usage is TRBV28 and J usage is TRBJ2-7, with TRBD1 identical over 9 bases. Germline V gene data show CDR1 as MDHEN and CDR2 as SYDVKM. The J segment lost 4 bases and the V segment lost 4 bases, leaving 14 bases of the junction unmatched. The CDR3 spans 17 residues. Written as DNA, the CDR3 is TGTGCCAGCAGTTGGCCTACAGGGGGCGATAGTATGTACGAGCAGTACTTC. Translating gives CASSWPTGGDSMYEQYF.